Sequencing of this T cell receptor (beta chain) was carried out in a study of T cell clones after liver transplantation. Study summary: Third-party-reactive TCRbeta sequences from pre-transplant mixed lymphocyte reactions served as antigen-independent comparators. Subjects received no induction therapy and standard immunosuppression until randomization at 12-24 months post-transplant.

Concerning this clone: Its antigen is undetermined.

TCRdb's table, derived via immunoSEQ multiplex PCR, lists solely in-frame clones and lacks some. The sample contains some 80,000 clones, around 84% of which appear only once. The germline CDR1 and CDR2 sequences are SGHTA and FQGNSA. The V and J ends lost 1 base and 9 bases respectively, with 12 bases between them. CDR3 length: 14 residues. Study-wide points: Low donor cell numbers restricted donor-reactive repertoire measurement in a couple of subjects. Small, mixed patient groups and varying post-transplant times limit these conclusions.

The sequenced sample was CD4+ T cells from blood, obtained about 50 months after liver transplant. The chain carries TRBV7-2 and TRBJ2-2; perhaps TRBD1 as D (5 bases). This clonotype was obtained from a human patient who received a liver transplant. The graft donor may have contributed some T cells. The CDR3 reads CASSLEGNGRELFF. The CDR3 nucleotides read TGTGCCAGCAGCTTAGAGGGGAACGGCCGGGAGCTGTTTTTT.